The entry below gives a single TCR beta chain sequence along with its context. Of the isolated RNA, all was reverse transcribed, and so the sequenced material was expressed TCRB transcripts. TCRdb keeps only in-frame clones here, not all; method: immunoSEQ multiplex PCR. This table holds approximately 340,000 clones, about 15% found once. These data belong to a study of beta chain features in type 1 diabetes. Germline CDR1 and CDR2: MNHEY and SVGAGI. The CDR3 has 13 residues. The V end was cut by 2 bases, the J end by 4 bases, with 8 bases between. This chain connects TRBV6-5 to TRBJ2-5; D ambiguous. Sequencing input: naive CD4+ T cells from blood. The clonotype comes from a woman between 18 and 29 years old in good health. CDR3 sequence reads: CASSYSRRETQYF. DNA for the CDR3: TGTGCCAGCAGTTACAGCCGGAGAGAGACCCAGTACTTC.